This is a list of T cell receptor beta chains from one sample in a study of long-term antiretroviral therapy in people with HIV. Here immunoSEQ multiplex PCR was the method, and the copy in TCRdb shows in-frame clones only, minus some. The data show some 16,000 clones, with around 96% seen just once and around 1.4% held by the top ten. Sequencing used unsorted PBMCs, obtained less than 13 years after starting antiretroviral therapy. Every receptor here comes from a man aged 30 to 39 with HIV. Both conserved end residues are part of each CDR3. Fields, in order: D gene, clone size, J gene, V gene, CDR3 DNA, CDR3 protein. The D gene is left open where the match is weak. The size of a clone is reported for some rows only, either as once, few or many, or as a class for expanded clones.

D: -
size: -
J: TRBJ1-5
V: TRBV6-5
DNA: TGTGCCAGCAGTTACAACAGCAATCAGCCCCAGCATTTT
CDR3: CASSYNSNQPQHF

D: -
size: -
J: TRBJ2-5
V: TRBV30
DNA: TGTGCCTGGAGTGTCGGAGAGACCCAGTACTTC
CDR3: CAWSVGETQYF

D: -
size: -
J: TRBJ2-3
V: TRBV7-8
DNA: TGTGCCAGCAGCCAGTCCGGGGAGGATACGCAGTATTTT
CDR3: CASSQSGEDTQYF

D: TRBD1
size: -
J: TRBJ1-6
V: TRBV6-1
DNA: TGTGCCAGCAGAGGAACACTGGACAGGGGTTCACCCCTCCACTTT
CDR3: CASRGTLDRGSPLHF

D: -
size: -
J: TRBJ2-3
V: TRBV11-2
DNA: TGTGCCAGCAGCCAAAATAGCGGATCTAGCACAGATACGCAGTATTTT
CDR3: CASSQNSGSSTDTQYF

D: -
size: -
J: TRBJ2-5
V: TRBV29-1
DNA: TGCAGCGTTGTGGACAGCTGGTACCAAGAGACCCAGTACTTC
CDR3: CSVVDSWYQETQYF

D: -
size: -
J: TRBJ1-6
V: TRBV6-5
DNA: TGTGCCAGCAGTTACCAGCCCAATTCACCCCTCCACTTT
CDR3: CASSYQPNSPLHF

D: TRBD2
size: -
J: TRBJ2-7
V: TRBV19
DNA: TGTGCCAGTAGTATAGGGCGGGGGGGACCCTACGAGCAGTACTTC
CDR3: CASSIGRGGPYEQYF

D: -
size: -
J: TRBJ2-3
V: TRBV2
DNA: TGTGCCAGCGTTTCTAATCCGGCTAGCACAGATACGCAGTATTTT
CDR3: CASVSNPASTDTQYF

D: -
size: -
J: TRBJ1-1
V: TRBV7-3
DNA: TGTGCCAGCAGCAGACAACCGAACACTGAAGCTTTCTTT
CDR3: CASSRQPNTEAFF

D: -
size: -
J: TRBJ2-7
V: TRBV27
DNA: TGTGCCAGTACGCGGGGGCCCACCTACGAGCAGTACTTC
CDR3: CASTRGPTYEQYF

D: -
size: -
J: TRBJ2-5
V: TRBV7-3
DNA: TGTGCCAGCAGCTTACGGGCAGGGGACCAAGAGACCCAGTACTTC
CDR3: CASSLRAGDQETQYF

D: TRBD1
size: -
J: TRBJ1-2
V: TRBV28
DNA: TGTGCCAGCAGCCGGACAGACAGGGTGACCGGCTACACCTTC
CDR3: CASSRTDRVTGYTF

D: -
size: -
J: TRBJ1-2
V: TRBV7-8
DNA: TGTGCCAGCAGCTTAGGGGCACGTGGCTACACCTTC
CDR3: CASSLGARGYTF

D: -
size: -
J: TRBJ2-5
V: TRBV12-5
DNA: TGTGCTAGTGGCGTTGACAGGCGCCAAGAGACCCAGTACTTC
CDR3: CASGVDRRQETQYF

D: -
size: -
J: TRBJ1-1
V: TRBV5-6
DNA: TGTGCCAGCAGCCCCAGGGTCCACACTGAAGCTTTCTTT
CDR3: CASSPRVHTEAFF

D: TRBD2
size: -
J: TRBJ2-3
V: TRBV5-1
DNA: TGCGCCAGCAGCCGCACGGGAGCGGGGGCAGATACGCAGTATTTT
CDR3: CASSRTGAGADTQYF

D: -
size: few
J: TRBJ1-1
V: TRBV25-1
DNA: TGTGCCAGCAGTGAAGTCGGGCACAACACTGAAGCTTTCTTT
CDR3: CASSEVGHNTEAFF

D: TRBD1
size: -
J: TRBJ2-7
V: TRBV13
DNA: TGTGCCAGCAGCTTATCGGACAGGGGGCATTACGAGCAGTACTTC
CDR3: CASSLSDRGHYEQYF

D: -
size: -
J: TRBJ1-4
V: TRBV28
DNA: TGTGCCACCAGGAGGGGGGCCTCCAATGAAAAACTGTTTTTT
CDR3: CATRRGASNEKLFF

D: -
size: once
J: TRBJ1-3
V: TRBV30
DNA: TGTGCCTGGAGGGGGGCTAACACCATATATTTT
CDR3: CAWRGANTIYF

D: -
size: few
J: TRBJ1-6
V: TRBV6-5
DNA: TGTGCCAGCACCGTCACTGTTTCGGGTGCCCTCCACTTT
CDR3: CASTVTVSGALHF

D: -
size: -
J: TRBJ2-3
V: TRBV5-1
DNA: TGCGCCAGCAGCTTGACGACAGATACGCAGTATTTT
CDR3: CASSLTTDTQYF

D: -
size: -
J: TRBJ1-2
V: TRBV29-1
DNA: TGCAGCGCTTCAGCAGCAGGGTCCCCCTATGGCTACACCTTC
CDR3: CSASAAGSPYGYTF